A single T cell receptor (beta chain) is shown here with its context. Sequence at one end of the junction differs from germline and may be a read error. This specimen belongs to a study of blood T cell repertoires in COVID-19. As for the study in general: In each case, the material was cDNA or gDNA derived from T cells, B-cell-depleted T cells, or PBMCs.

The CDR3 sequence is 16 residues long. Germline-derived CDR1 and CDR2 are SGHKS and YYEKEE (reference sequence). Method: immunoSEQ multiplex PCR; TCRdb's copy keeps in-frame clones and lacks some. Here the sample spans 250,000 to 350,000 clones, about 88% being singletons. The V call is TRBV5-5, the J call TRBJ2-1; 8 nucleotides align to TRBD2. The sequenced sample was peripheral blood. This TCR came from a woman under 40 with COVID-19, enrolled during active disease. CDR3: CASSSWLAGSDNEQFF. CDR3 DNA sequence: TGTGCCAGCAGCTCCTGGCTAGCGGGCTCCGACAATGAGCAGTTCTTC.